One sample yielded the 25 T cell receptor beta chains listed below, sequenced in a study of cytomegalovirus exposure and HLA in healthy donors. The PCR contained 60 Vbeta and 13 Jbeta primers. Profiled with immunoSEQ multiplex PCR; TCRdb holds only in-frame clones, not every one. The sample yields 150,000 to 200,000 clones, over 65% seen once. Sequencing was carried out using PBMCs. The receptors shown here come from a woman aged 25 to 39 in good health and CMV-seronegative.

The chain carries TRBV14 and TRBJ1-1; 8 positions agree with TRBD1. Germline CDR1 is SGHDN and CDR2 is FVKESK. This CDR3 is built from 16 residues. Unmatched junction bases numbered 13, after V lost 4 bases and J lost 6 bases. The CDR3 is CASSPRDRRGGAEAFF. CDR3 DNA sequence: TGTGCCAGCAGCCCCCGGGACAGGAGGGGGGGAGCTGAAGCTTTCTTT.

The V call is TRBV19, the J call TRBJ1-2, with 10 bases fitting TRBD1. V trimming: 9 bases; J trimming: 6 bases; junction bases outside the gene matches: 16. CDR3 length: 16 residues. Germline-derived CDR1 and CDR2 are LNHDA and SQIVND (reference sequence). DNA of the CDR3: TGTGCCAGCCGCGGTTCTCCGGGACAGGGGACAAATGGCTACACCTTC. Its protein is CASRGSPGQGTNGYTF.

The V gene is TRBV9, the J gene TRBJ2-7; 9 bases line up with TRBD2. Germline V lookup: CDR1 SGDLS, CDR2 YYNGEE. V gave up 4 bases and J gave up 7 bases; unmatched junction bases: 12. This CDR3 has 15 amino acids. The CDR3 DNA reads TGTGCCAGCAGCTCCGGGACTAGCTCCAATAGGGAGCAGTACTTC. Residues: CASSSGTSSNREQYF.

The rearrangement links TRBV10-1 to TRBJ2-5, with TRBD1 matching over 11 bases. V dropped 3 bases and J dropped 4; count of bases not matched to a gene: 7. CDR1 and CDR2 from the germline V gene are WNHNN and SYGVQD (reference sequence). The CDR3 is 16 amino acids. CDR3 DNA: TGCGCCAGCAGTGACCCGGACAGGGGGCGTGGAGAGACCCAGTACTTC. Amino acid sequence: CASSDPDRGRGETQYF.

The gene calls are TRBV4-3 and TRBJ1-2; 8 bases fit TRBD1. Germline-derived CDR1 and CDR2 are LGHNA and YSLEER. V was clipped by 4 bases and J by 13 bases; unmatched bases: 11. The CDR3 covers 13 residues. The CDR3 sequence: CASSRPDRAASTF. The CDR3 DNA reads TGCGCCAGCAGCCGGCCGGACAGGGCGGCAAGCACCTTC.

The sample holds a few counts of this clone. V and J are TRBV4-3 and TRBJ2-7, with 13 bases matching TRBD2. The V segment lost 4 bases and the J segment 4 bases; nucleotides outside the gene matches: 7. Per the germline V gene, CDR1 is LGHNA and CDR2 is YSLEER. The CDR3 consists of 16 residues. The CDR3 loop is CASSPLAGGRGYEQYF. The CDR3 nucleotides read TGCGCCAGCAGCCCACTAGCGGGAGGGAGGGGGTACGAGCAGTACTTC.

The table lists this clone with a few counts. The V and J genes are TRBV25-1 and TRBJ1-1; the D gene is possibly TRBD1 (5 bases). Trimming left V 1 base short and J 3 bases short, with 9 bases between. The CDR3 has 14 residues. Germline CDR1 MGHDK, CDR2 SYGVNS. The CDR3 DNA sequence: TGTGCCAGCAGTGAATGGGGGGACCACACTGAAGCTTTCTTT. Its protein is CASSEWGDHTEAFF. The full variable domain, with the rest looked up from reference TRBV25-1 and TRBJ1-1, is EADIYQTPRYLVIGTGKKITLECSQTMGHDKMYWYQQDPGMELHLIHYSYGVNSTEKGDLSSESTVSRIRTEHFPLTLESARPSHTSQYLCASSEWGDHTEAFFGQGTRLTVV.

This chain uses TRBV29-1 with TRBJ1-1; D is undetermined. The V gene lost 1 base and the J gene lost 2 bases, with 8 bases spanning the gap. This CDR3 has 13 amino acids. Germline V CDR1 and CDR2: SQVTM, ANQGSEA. The CDR3 reads CSVEGAENTEAFF. The CDR3 DNA is TGCAGCGTTGAAGGGGCAGAAAACACTGAAGCTTTCTTT.

The chain carries TRBV5-6 and TRBJ2-3, with 10 bases fitting TRBD1. The CDR3 has 16 amino acids. V shed 4 bases and J 4 bases; nucleotides not matched to a gene: 9. The V gene's germline CDR1 is SGHDT and CDR2 YYEEEE. Here the CDR3 reads CASSPGTGVFADTQYF. The CDR3 DNA follows: TGTGCCAGCAGCCCCGGGACAGGGGTTTTTGCAGATACGCAGTATTTT.

Concerning this clone: Other nucleotide sequences from this sample produce the same CDR3. The chain recombines TRBV7-3 with TRBJ2-3; 9 nucleotides match TRBD2. The V and J ends lost 2 bases and 4 bases, in that order; junction bases with no gene match: 1. Germline CDR1 SGHTA, CDR2 FQGTGA. The CDR3 sequence is 14 residues long. Here the CDR3 DNA reads TGTGCCAGCAGCTTACTAGCGGGACCAGATACGCAGTATTTT. Amino acids: CASSLLAGPDTQYF.

This clone was counted a single time. The chain joins TRBV9 to TRBJ1-2; TRBD1 aligns across 10 bases. This CDR3 region has 16 residues. The junction had 7 bases not matched to a gene; V was cut back by 4 bases and J by 1 base. Germline lookup yields CDR1 SGDLS and CDR2 YYNGEE. CDR3 DNA sequence: TGTGCCAGCAGCCGGGACAGGGGAAATTATAACTATGGCTACACCTTC. It encodes CASSRDRGNYNYGYTF.

The genes are TRBV19 and TRBJ2-1, with 7 bases identical to TRBD2. Germline CDR1 and CDR2: LNHDA and SQIVND (reference sequence). The junction had 6 bases not matched to a gene; V was cut back by 3 bases and J by 4 bases. This CDR3 is built from 15 residues. In DNA form, the CDR3 reads TGTGCCAGTAGTATTGGGGACTACCAATACAATGAGCAGTTCTTC. It codes for CASSIGDYQYNEQFF.

This clone rates as medium-sized (0.01 to 0.1%). The V and J genes are TRBV6-5 and TRBJ1-5; no clear D. V lost 5 bases and J lost 2, with 7 bases in between. The CDR3 loop spans 13 amino acids. CDR1 is MNHEY and CDR2 is SVGAGI in the germline V gene. CDR3 sequence: CASSAIGNQPQHF. The CDR3, as DNA: TGTGCCAGCAGTGCTATCGGCAATCAGCCCCAGCATTTT.

The chain joins TRBV9 to TRBJ1-1; 8 bases are shared with TRBD1. The V and J ends lost 3 bases and 6 bases, in that order; junction bases with no gene match: 10. The CDR3 is 15 residues long. In germline, CDR1 is SGDLS, CDR2 YYNGEE. The CDR3 sequence: CASSAGQALGAEAFF. The CDR3 DNA is TGTGCCAGCAGCGCGGGACAGGCCCTTGGGGCTGAAGCTTTCTTT.

This chain connects TRBV19 to TRBJ1-4; no clear D. CDR3 size: 15 residues. Germline V gives CDR1 LNHDA, CDR2 SQIVND (reference sequence). The V end was cut by 5 bases, the J end by 0 bases, with 10 bases between. The CDR3 coding sequence is TGTGCCAGTAGTCCGACGGGAGCAACTAATGAAAAACTGTTTTTT. Translation gives CASSPTGATNEKLFF.

The rearrangement links TRBV5-4 to TRBJ2-3, with TRBD2 matching over 7 bases. CDR3 length: 14 amino acids. Trimming removed 4 bases from V and 6 bases from J; junction bases left unmatched: 8. Germline V gene lookup returns CDR1 SGHNT and CDR2 YYREEE (reference sequence). CDR3 sequence (DNA): TGTGCCAGCAGCATGGACGTGGGAGGGGATACGCAGTATTTT. This sequence encodes CASSMDVGGDTQYF.

The genes are TRBV7-2 and TRBJ2-5; TRBD2 matches 7 bases. Germline values: CDR1 SGHTA, CDR2 FQGNSA. This CDR3 spans 16 amino acids. V was clipped by 0 bases and J by 2 bases; unmatched bases: 6. CDR3 in DNA: TGTGCCAGCAGCTTAGCGAGAGCGGGGCTTCAAGAGACCCAGTACTTC. It encodes CASSLARAGLQETQYF.

The table lists this clone with a few counts. The chain is built from TRBV7-9 and TRBJ1-2; a weak D match, TRBD1 (5 bases). Germline CDR1 is SEHNR and CDR2 is FQNEAQ (reference sequence). V was clipped by 5 bases and J by 1 base, with 14 bases between them. The CDR3 loop spans 15 amino acids. CDR3: CASSPSTVYNYGYTF. The CDR3 DNA sequence: TGTGCCAGCAGCCCTTCGACAGTTTATAACTATGGCTACACCTTC.

This clone was seen a few times. The chain couples TRBV10-3 to TRBJ2-7; TRBD1 might be the D (6 bases). Trimming took off 10 bases at V and 2 bases at J, with 15 bases between the two ends. Germline V gene sequence: CDR1 ENHRY, CDR2 SYGVKD. This CDR3 contains 13 residues. The chain's CDR3 is CATFSGDAYEQYF. The CDR3 coding sequence is TGTGCCACCTTCTCAGGGGATGCCTACGAGCAGTACTTC.

The chain recombines TRBV12-5 with TRBJ2-1; D may be TRBD1 (6 bases). V lost 1 base and J lost 2, with 6 bases in between. The CDR3 is 14 amino acids. Germline values: CDR1 LGHNT, CDR2 FRNRAP. The CDR3 coding sequence is TGTGCTAGTGGTTTGGCAGGGGCCTACAATGAGCAGTTCTTC. It translates to CASGLAGAYNEQFF.

The V call is TRBV2, the J call TRBJ2-1; a possible D gene is TRBD1 (5 bases). The length of the CDR3 is 16 residues. The germline CDR1 and CDR2 sequences are SNHLY and FYNNEI. V was clipped by 4 bases and J by 2 bases, with 15 bases between them. This CDR3 reads CASSGGDSPPYNEQFF. The CDR3 coding sequence is TGTGCCAGCAGTGGAGGTGACAGTCCCCCCTACAATGAGCAGTTCTTC.

V gene TRBV6-4 combines with J gene TRBJ1-6; no clear D gene. The V end lost 8 bases, the J end lost 5 bases, and 13 bases lay between the germline ends. Germline V gene sequence: CDR1 MRHNA, CDR2 SNTAGT. The CDR3 consists of 14 residues. This CDR3 is CASAREQHNSPLHF. CDR3 coding DNA: TGTGCCAGCGCTAGGGAGCAGCATAATTCACCCCTCCACTTT.

There are a few counts of this clone. The V and J genes are TRBV11-1 and TRBJ2-5, with 9 bases that match TRBD2. The trim removed 5 bases at V and 4 bases at J, leaving 8 bases unmatched. Germline CDR1 is SGHAT and CDR2 is FQDESV (reference sequence). This CDR3 has 15 residues. CDR3 loop: CASSPGTSNVETQYF. The CDR3 coding sequence is TGTGCCAGCAGCCCCGGGACTAGCAACGTAGAGACCCAGTACTTC.

In its sample, this clone was seen a few times. The chain uses TRBV14 and TRBJ2-7, with 9 bases identical to TRBD1. With 3 bases clipped from V and 3 bases from J, the junction kept 6 bases outside the gene matches. There are 15 residues in the CDR3. CDR1 SGHDN and CDR2 FVKESK come from the germline V gene. CDR3 sequence (DNA): TGTGCCAGCAGCCAGGGACAGGGAACGGGCTACGAGCAGTACTTC. Residues: CASSQGQGTGYEQYF.

The V gene is TRBV10-3, the J gene TRBJ2-5; D remains ambiguous. Germline loops: CDR1 ENHRY, CDR2 SYGVKD. CDR3 length: 14 amino acids. V dropped 3 bases and J dropped 1 base, with 9 bases sitting between them. The CDR3 is CAISDQVGQETQYF. Written as DNA, the CDR3 is TGTGCCATCAGTGATCAGGTGGGCCAAGAGACCCAGTACTTC.